This record covers a single TCR beta chain. The data were taken from a study of blood T cell repertoires in COVID-19. Sequenced by immunoSEQ multiplex PCR; TCRdb stores in-frame clones only, minus some. Here the sample spans 90,000 or so clones, roughly 87% being singletons. The sample comprised peripheral blood. This receptor was taken from a woman aged 60-70 years with COVID-19, enrolled during active disease.

Here the CDR3 DNA reads TGTGCCAGCAGTTTAAGGGCGGGGGAGGAGCAGTTCTTC. This translates into CASSLRAGEEQFF. The chain couples TRBV27 to TRBJ2-1, with TRBD2 identical over 7 bases. CDR3 size: 13 residues. The V segment lost 2 bases and the J segment 10 bases; nucleotides outside the gene matches: 5. Germline CDR1 is MNHEY and CDR2 is SMNVEV (reference sequence).